This T cell receptor (beta chain) is from a study of blood T cells in healthy people across ages. Extracted total RNA amounted to at least 5.5 micrograms for each sample. A sample-barcoded 5' primer and a J-beta primer mix were used in a second PCR of roughly 7 to 12 cycles. Every cDNA molecule carried a tag from a template-switch adaptor bearing 12 random nucleotides. In TCRdb, the 5' RACE reads were re-called with MiXCR into one record per CDR3 protein. In the table there are about 670,000 distinct CDR3 sequences, about 43% of which are singletons. The CDR3 spans 14 residues. V dropped 3 bases and J dropped 0 bases, with 10 bases sitting between them. Germline V lookup: CDR1 SGHKS, CDR2 YYEKEE (reference sequence).

The origin of this receptor is a man of 80 years or more in good health. The sequenced material came from blood. V usage is TRBV5-5 and J usage is TRBJ2-7; weak D call: TRBD2 (5 bases). The CDR3: CASSSGVHSYEQYF. CDR3 DNA sequence: TGTGCCAGCAGCTCCGGGGTCCACTCCTACGAGCAGTACTTC.